A single sample gave rise to the 25 T cell receptor beta chains below, sequenced in a study of blood T cell repertoires in COVID-19. Measured with immunoSEQ multiplex PCR; TCRdb has only the in-frame clones, and not every one. This sample has about 120,000 clones, with more than 70% found just once. Source material: peripheral blood. The receptors originated from a man in his sixties with acute or convalescent COVID-19.

The chain employs TRBV9 and TRBJ2-3; TRBD2 matches at 8 bases. Trimming at V came to 0 bases and at J to 1 base, leaving 7 bases not matched to a gene. From germline, CDR1 is SGDLS and CDR2 YYNGEE. The CDR3 is 17 residues long. CDR3 DNA sequence: TGTGCCAGCAGCGTAGTATCCCCAGCGGGGGGCACAGATACGCAGTATTTT. It encodes CASSVVSPAGGTDTQYF.

The chain employs TRBV28 and TRBJ2-2; 7 bases agree with TRBD2. Unmatched junction bases numbered 17, after V lost 3 bases and J lost 7 bases. The germline CDR1 and CDR2 sequences are MDHEN and SYDVKM. The CDR3 extends over 18 amino acids. The CDR3 spells CASSFHPRAPREVGELFF. CDR3 in DNA: TGTGCCAGCAGTTTTCATCCAAGGGCTCCCCGGGAGGTCGGGGAGCTGTTTTTT.

The chain employs TRBV6-2 or TRBV6-3 and TRBJ2-7; perhaps TRBD2 as D (5 bases). With 6 bases removed from V and 4 bases from J, the gap between germline ends came to 16 bases. Germline V CDR1 and CDR2: MNHEY, SVGEGT. The CDR3 runs to 14 residues. The CDR3 loop is CASSPWESGYEQYF. In DNA, the CDR3 is TGTGCCAGCAGCCCTTGGGAGTCGGGGTACGAGCAGTACTTC.

The chain carries TRBV5-4 and TRBJ1-2, with TRBD1 identical over 10 bases. Germline CDR1 SGHNT, CDR2 YYREEE (reference sequence). V shed 2 bases and J 5 bases; nucleotides not matched to a gene: 3. The CDR3 spans 14 residues. For the CDR3, the DNA is TGTGCCAGCAGCTTAGGACAGGGGGTTTATGGCTACACCTTC. Its protein is CASSLGQGVYGYTF.

V and J are TRBV7-8 and TRBJ1-1; D unresolved. Germline V CDR1 and CDR2: SGHVS, FQNEAQ. The ends were cut back, 4 bases at V and 0 bases at J, with 12 bases in the middle. The CDR3 is 15 residues long. DNA for the CDR3: TGTGCCAGCAGCTCAATTGGAGGGATGAACACTGAAGCTTTCTTT. This gives the protein CASSSIGGMNTEAFF.

The genes are TRBV11-2 and TRBJ2-1, with TRBD2 matching over 12 bases. Trimming took 5 bases from V and 5 from J; bases not matched to a gene: 13. Per the germline V gene, CDR1 is SGHAT and CDR2 is FQNNGV. The CDR3 runs 18 residues. The chain's CDR3 is CASSPRLAGVLENNEQFF. The CDR3 nucleotides read TGTGCCAGCAGCCCACGACTAGCGGGAGTCTTAGAAAACAATGAGCAGTTCTTC.

This chain links TRBV7-8 with TRBJ1-6; a weak D match, TRBD1 (6 bases). With 6 bases removed from V and 6 bases from J, the gap between germline ends came to 9 bases. The germline gives CDR1 SGHVS, CDR2 FQNEAQ. The CDR3 loop spans 13 amino acids. CDR3 region: CASRGQSNSPLHF. In nucleotides, the CDR3 is TGTGCCAGCAGGGGACAATCTAATTCACCCCTCCACTTT. The complete variable domain, with remaining parts taken from reference TRBV7-8 and TRBJ1-6, reads GAGVSQSPRYKVAKRGQDVALRCDPISGHVSLFWYQQALGQGPEFLTYFQNEAQLDKSGLPSDRFFAERPEGSVSTLKIQRTQQEDSAVYLCASRGQSNSPLHFGNGTRLTVT.

This clone was seen a few times. The rearrangement uses TRBV7-2 and TRBJ2-2, with TRBD2 identical over 14 bases. This CDR3 spans 17 amino acids. Germline values: CDR1 SGHTA, CDR2 FQGNSA. Germline trimming cut 5 bases from V and 5 bases from J; bases unmatched to any gene: 7. The CDR3: CASSPGTSGSGTGELFF. The CDR3 bases are TGTGCCAGCAGCCCTGGGACTAGCGGGAGTGGGACCGGGGAGCTGTTTTTT.

J is TRBJ2-7 and V is TRBV7-9; D is possibly TRBD2 (6 bases). Germline V gene lookup returns CDR1 SEHNR and CDR2 FQNEAQ (reference sequence). Trimming stripped 0 bases from V and 9 bases from J, with 24 bases between. The CDR3 consists of 17 residues. CDR3 loop: CASSLAHGGGVQLGQYF. In DNA, the CDR3 is TGTGCCAGCAGCTTAGCCCACGGTGGAGGGGTCCAACTTGGGCAGTACTTC.

The chain has TRBV27 and TRBJ2-1; weak D call: TRBD2 (6 bases). The germline CDR1 and CDR2 sequences are MNHEY and SMNVEV (reference sequence). CDR3 length: 14 amino acids. With 6 bases removed from V and 3 bases from J, the gap between germline ends came to 12 bases. For the CDR3, the DNA is TGTGCCAGCAGAACGGGAGTGTTCTACAATGAGCAGTTCTTC. Its translation: CASRTGVFYNEQFF.

The chain couples TRBV2 to TRBJ1-5, with TRBD1 matching over 11 bases. Trimming took 6 bases from V and 5 from J; bases not matched to a gene: 3. The CDR3 totals 14 residues. Germline V lookup: CDR1 SNHLY, CDR2 FYNNEI. The DNA of the CDR3 is TGTGCCAGCAGGGGGACAGGGGGAGATCAGCCCCAGCATTTT. As protein: CASRGTGGDQPQHF. Filled out from reference TRBV2 and TRBJ1-5, the complete variable domain reads EPEVTQTPSHQVTQMGQEVILRCVPISNHLYFYWYRQILGQKVEFLVSFYNNEISEKSEIFDDQFSVERPDGSNFTLKIRSTKLEDSAMYFCASRGTGGDQPQHFGDGTRLSIL.

The sample holds one count of this clone. The genes are TRBV29-1 and TRBJ2-1, with a weak D call TRBD1 (6 bases). Between the trimmed V and J ends, which lost 7 bases and 4 bases, there was a span of 14 bases. Germline V CDR1 and CDR2: SQVTM, ANQGSEA. The length of the CDR3 is 13 residues. The CDR3 sequence: CSESIRGYNEQFF. The DNA of the CDR3 is TGCAGCGAGTCCATTAGGGGGTACAATGAGCAGTTCTTC.

V usage is TRBV7-6 and J usage is TRBJ2-7, with D tentatively TRBD2 (6 bases). CDR3 size: 15 residues. Per the germline V gene, CDR1 is SGHVS and CDR2 is FNYEAQ. The V and J ends lost 0 bases and 3 bases respectively, with 12 bases between them. The CDR3 nucleotides read TGTGCCAGCAGCTTAGCGGAGGGCGGCATCTACGAGCAGTACTTC. Amino acids: CASSLAEGGIYEQYF.

The rearrangement joins TRBV19 to TRBJ2-7, with 12 bases identical to TRBD2. The ends lost 4 bases at V and 2 bases at J; junction bases unmatched: 6. The germline V gene has CDR1 LNHDA and CDR2 SQIVND (reference sequence). The CDR3 extends over 16 amino acids. CDR3 coding DNA: TGTGCCAGTAGTACAACGACTAGCGGGAGTGCCTACGAGCAGTACTTC. Protein product: CASSTTTSGSAYEQYF.

The V and J genes are TRBV21-1 and TRBJ2-3; the table's D call, TRBD1, has no DNA check behind it. TRBV21-1 is flagged as a pseudogene. This CDR3 spans 16 amino acids. In DNA, the CDR3 is TGTGCCAGCAGCAACAATCCGGGACAGCCAACAGATACGCAGTATTTT. It yields the protein CASSNNPGQPTDTQYF.

The CDR3 DNA follows: TGTGCCAGCACCATTAACACTGAAGCTTTCTTT. Its translation: CASTINTEAFF. The gene calls are TRBV28 and TRBJ1-1; no clear D gene. V was clipped by 7 bases and J by 2 bases, with 5 bases between them. CDR1 and CDR2 (germline): MDHEN, SYDVKM. This CDR3 region has 11 residues.

The chain joins TRBV5-4 to TRBJ2-3; D perhaps matches TRBD2 (6 bases). CDR1 and CDR2 (germline): SGHNT, YYREEE (reference sequence). The CDR3 totals 15 residues. Trimming removed 0 bases from V and 0 bases from J, with 8 bases in between. The CDR3 region is CASSLGSGSTDTQYF. CDR3 in DNA: TGTGCCAGCAGCTTGGGTAGCGGCAGCACAGATACGCAGTATTTT.

The rearrangement joins TRBV11-2 to TRBJ2-2; a possible D gene is TRBD1 (6 bases). Germline CDR1 and CDR2: SGHAT and FQNNGV. The CDR3 is made up of 15 amino acids. Deletions cut 4 bases from V and 1 base from J, with 10 bases between. This chain's CDR3 is CASSSGTLNTGELFF. In DNA, the CDR3 is TGTGCCAGCAGCTCAGGGACATTGAACACCGGGGAGCTGTTTTTT. Complete variable domain (other parts from reference TRBV11-2 and TRBJ2-2): EAGVAQSPRYKIIEKRQSVAFWCNPISGHATLYWYQQILGQGPKLLIQFQNNGVVDDSQLPKDRFSAERLKGVDSTLKIQPAKLEDSAVYLCASSSGTLNTGELFFGEGSRLTVL.

V usage is TRBV2 and J usage is TRBJ1-5, with D perhaps matching TRBD1 (6 bases). There are 12 residues in the CDR3. V lost 11 bases to trimming and J lost 7 bases, with 15 bases between them. Germline values: CDR1 SNHLY, CDR2 FYNNEI. CDR3 coding DNA: TGTGCCCCGCTGGAGGGGGGGCAGCCCCAGCATTTT. Its protein product is CAPLEGGQPQHF.

This chain uses TRBV18 with TRBJ1-5; 8 bases fit TRBD1. This CDR3 spans 15 amino acids. Germline CDR1 and CDR2: KGHSH and LQKENI. V lost 1 base to trimming and J lost 6 bases; unmatched junction nucleotides: 5. The DNA of the CDR3 is TGTGCCAGCTCACCACAGGGACAGGTTGGTCAGCCCCAGCATTTT. Protein sequence: CASSPQGQVGQPQHF. Full variable domain (outside the CDR3, taken from reference TRBV18 and TRBJ1-5): NAGVMQNPRHLVRRRGQEARLRCSPMKGHSHVYWYRQLPEEGLKFMVYLQKENIIDESGMPKERFSAEFPKEGPSILRIQQVVRGDSAAYFCASSPQGQVGQPQHFGDGTRLSIL.

This rearrangement joins TRBV4-2 to TRBJ1-5; D uncertain. This CDR3 is 15 amino acids long. Trimming shortened V by 2 bases and J by 0 bases, and 8 bases separated the two germline ends. CDR1 and CDR2 (germline): LGHNA, YNFKEQ. CDR3 region: CASSQTGRSNQPQHF. The CDR3 DNA is TGTGCCAGCAGCCAAACTGGGCGTAGCAATCAGCCCCAGCATTTT.

The chain employs TRBV28 and TRBJ2-1; TRBD2 might be the D (5 bases). V lost 7 bases to trimming and J lost 3 bases, with 19 bases between them. The germline CDR1 and CDR2 sequences are MDHEN and SYDVKM. The CDR3 consists of 16 residues. As DNA, the CDR3 is TGTGCCAGCATCCCTGCGCCGCAGGCGGGCTACAATGAGCAGTTCTTC. Protein product: CASIPAPQAGYNEQFF.

The chain recombines TRBV7-2 with TRBJ2-7, with 11 bases identical to TRBD2. Germline CDR1 is SGHTA and CDR2 is FQGNSA. The CDR3 loop spans 14 amino acids. The V and J ends lost 4 bases and 3 bases, in that order; junction bases with no gene match: 2. The CDR3 nucleotides are TGTGCCAGCAGCTCCGGACTAGCGGGCTACGAGCAGTACTTC. Its protein is CASSSGLAGYEQYF.

DNA of the CDR3: TGCGCCAGCAGCCTCGTCGGGGGAAGCTACGAGCAGTACTTC. It translates to CASSLVGGSYEQYF. The chain links TRBV5-1 to TRBJ2-7; weak D call: TRBD2 (6 bases). This CDR3 is 14 amino acids long. CDR1 SGHRS and CDR2 YFSETQ come from the germline V gene. V lost 4 bases, J lost 3 bases, and 14 bases lay in between.

This clone turned up a few times. The chain links TRBV7-9 to TRBJ2-6, with D perhaps TRBD1 (6 bases). Germline V lookup: CDR1 SEHNR, CDR2 FQNEAQ (reference sequence). The CDR3 sequence is 15 residues long. V was shortened by 5 bases and J by 1 base, with 9 bases between the two germline ends. The CDR3 protein is CASSNTGSGANVLTF. The CDR3 DNA is TGTGCCAGCAGCAATACAGGGTCTGGGGCCAACGTCCTGACTTTC.